The 20 T cell receptor beta chains in this list originate from one sample, sequenced in a study of T cells in localized non-small cell lung cancer. TCRdb keeps only in-frame clones here, not all; method: immunoSEQ multiplex PCR. This sample has some 20,000 clones; around 93% occur once, and the top ten carry about 3%. The sequencing here drew on peripheral blood, taken before any cancer treatment. All receptors derive from a woman aged 35 to 70 with stage I lung adenocarcinoma.

V is TRBV10-3 and J is TRBJ2-1, with TRBD2 matching over 10 bases. Germline loops: CDR1 ENHRY, CDR2 SYGVKD. The length of the CDR3 is 20 residues. The J segment lost 4 bases and the V segment lost 2 bases, leaving 17 bases of the junction unmatched. The chain's CDR3 is CAISELVGQGNSGRYNEQFF. For the CDR3, the DNA is TGTGCCATCAGTGAGCTGGTGGGGCAGGGAAATAGCGGGAGGTACAATGAGCAGTTCTTC.

The chain couples TRBV19 to TRBJ2-7; the match to TRBD1 covers 10 bases. Trimming at V came to 7 bases and at J to 5 bases, leaving 14 bases not matched to a gene. Germline CDR1 and CDR2: LNHDA and SQIVND (reference sequence). The CDR3 is 16 residues long. The CDR3 nucleotides read TGTGCCAGTACCTCCCGAGGGGGACAGGGGTCCGACGAGCAGTACTTC. This gives the protein CASTSRGGQGSDEQYF.

The chain uses TRBV11-2 and TRBJ2-2; the match to TRBD2 covers 8 bases. This CDR3 contains 15 residues. V shed 0 bases, J shed 5 bases, and the junction held 2 bases outside the gene matches. Germline lookup yields CDR1 SGHAT and CDR2 FQNNGV. The CDR3 sequence is CASSLDRGGTGELFF. CDR3 sequence (DNA): TGTGCCAGCAGCTTAGATCGGGGGGGAACCGGGGAGCTGTTTTTT. The full variable domain, completed using reference TRBV11-2 and TRBJ2-2, is EAGVAQSPRYKIIEKRQSVAFWCNPISGHATLYWYQQILGQGPKLLIQFQNNGVVDDSQLPKDRFSAERLKGVDSTLKIQPAKLEDSAVYLCASSLDRGGTGELFFGEGSRLTVL.

This clone showed up just a few times. This sequence joins TRBV6-5 and TRBJ2-1; 7 nucleotides agree with TRBD2. The CDR3 has 14 amino acids. Unmatched junction bases numbered 5, after V lost 7 bases and J lost 2 bases. Germline CDR1 MNHEY, CDR2 SVGAGI. The CDR3 protein is CASTLGGAYNEQFF. CDR3 in DNA: TGTGCCAGCACTCTGGGGGGGGCCTACAATGAGCAGTTCTTC.

This clone was detected a few times. This sequence joins TRBV7-3 and TRBJ1-1, with D unclear. Trimming removed 2 bases at V and 0 bases at J, with 4 bases between. This CDR3 region has 13 residues. The germline V gene encodes CDR1 SGHTA and CDR2 FQGTGA. The CDR3, as DNA: TGTGCCAGCAGCTTAGAGATGAACACTGAAGCTTTCTTT. This sequence encodes CASSLEMNTEAFF.

CDR3 sequence: CASRAEGEAFF. CDR3 bases: TGTGCCAGCAGAGCAGAAGGTGAAGCTTTCTTT. The V call is TRBV2, the J call TRBJ1-1; D ambiguous. The CDR3 sequence is 11 residues long. Trimming took off 6 bases at V and 7 bases at J, with 9 bases between the two ends. Germline V gene sequence: CDR1 SNHLY, CDR2 FYNNEI. The full variable domain, its missing parts supplied by reference TRBV2 and TRBJ1-1, is EPEVTQTPSHQVTQMGQEVILRCVPISNHLYFYWYRQILGQKVEFLVSFYNNEISEKSEIFDDQFSVERPDGSNFTLKIRSTKLEDSAMYFCASRAEGEAFFGQGTRLTVV.

The chain combines TRBV4-1 with TRBJ1-4; TRBD1 might be the D (5 bases). Germline values: CDR1 MGHRA, CDR2 YSYEKL. Trimming removed 0 bases at V and 3 bases at J, with 14 bases between. This CDR3 comprises 17 residues. CDR3 sequence reads: CASSQEGTGWSNEKLFF. The CDR3, as DNA: TGCGCCAGCAGCCAAGAAGGGACTGGGTGGTCTAATGAAAAACTGTTTTTT.

The chain combines TRBV5-1 with TRBJ2-3; D is possibly TRBD1 or TRBD2 (5 bases each). The germline V gene encodes CDR1 SGHRS and CDR2 YFSETQ. The CDR3 extends over 16 amino acids. The V end was cut by 1 base, the J end by 4 bases, with 16 bases between. CDR3 sequence (DNA): TGCGCCAGCAGCTTGCGTGTCGTGGGGGAATCAGATACGCAGTATTTT. Translated: CASSLRVVGESDTQYF.

This clone was detected once. This rearrangement joins TRBV4-1 to TRBJ1-2; the D is unclear. CDR3 length equals 13 residues. Trimming pared 4 bases from V and 0 bases from J, leaving 6 bases between. Per the germline V gene, CDR1 is MGHRA and CDR2 is YSYEKL. The CDR3 DNA follows: TGCGCCAGCAGCCCCCCTGCTAACTATGGCTACACCTTC. It is translated as CASSPPANYGYTF.

V is TRBV19 and J is TRBJ1-1; possible D gene TRBD1, 6 bases. V was trimmed by 6 bases and J by 1 base, leaving 9 bases between them. The CDR3 length is 13 residues. The germline V gene has CDR1 LNHDA and CDR2 SQIVND (reference sequence). The chain's CDR3 is CASSADRNTEAFF. CDR3 in DNA: TGTGCCAGTAGCGCGGACAGGAACACTGAAGCTTTCTTT.

The V call is TRBV10-3, the J call TRBJ1-1; 11 bases align to TRBD1. This CDR3 is built from 18 residues. Germline CDR1 ENHRY, CDR2 SYGVKD. With V trimmed by 6 bases and J by 3 bases, 15 bases remained unmatched. The CDR3 loop is CAIRPLPGQGDSDTEAFF. DNA for the CDR3: TGTGCCATCAGGCCATTACCGGGACAGGGGGATTCGGACACTGAAGCTTTCTTT.

V usage is TRBV5-1 and J usage is TRBJ2-5; D gene uncertain. CDR1 SGHRS and CDR2 YFSETQ come from the germline V gene. The CDR3 runs 16 residues. Between the trimmed V and J ends, which lost 1 base and 4 bases, there was a span of 17 bases. The CDR3 region has the DNA TGCGCCAGCAGCTTGCTTGGTAGGACGGGCCCAGAGACCCAGTACTTC. It yields the protein CASSLLGRTGPETQYF.

This chain links TRBV5-1 with TRBJ2-5; D is unresolved. CDR3 length equals 13 residues. Germline V gene lookup returns CDR1 SGHRS and CDR2 YFSETQ. Trimming removed 3 bases at V and 5 bases at J, with 11 bases between. CDR3 coding DNA: TGCGCCAGCAGCTCCATCAATGACGAGACCCAGTACTTC. It codes for CASSSINDETQYF.

About this clone: The junction shows a germline mismatch at one end, possibly a read error. V gene TRBV5-1 combines with J gene TRBJ2-3; TRBD1 is a possible D gene (6 bases). Germline assignment: CDR1 SGHRS and CDR2 YFSETQ. The CDR3 runs to 16 residues. CDR3 loop: CASSLVSRGKGDTRYF. DNA of the CDR3: TGCGCCAGCAGCTTAGTTAGCCGGGGAAAGGGGGATACGCGGTATTTT.

The genes are TRBV4-1 and TRBJ1-1, with D maybe TRBD1 (6 bases). CDR1 is MGHRA and CDR2 is YSYEKL in the germline V gene. This CDR3 has 15 amino acids. The V and J ends lost 5 bases and 3 bases respectively, with 16 bases between them. The chain's CDR3 is CASSYTGGQYTEAFF. The DNA of the CDR3 is TGCGCCAGCAGCTACACAGGCGGACAGTACACTGAAGCTTTCTTT.

The CDR3 loop reads CASSPSQVDDTEAFF. CDR3 DNA sequence: TGTGCCAGCTCACCATCTCAGGTGGACGACACTGAAGCTTTCTTT. V gene TRBV18 combines with J gene TRBJ1-1; no reliable D call. Germline CDR1 reads KGHSH; CDR2 reads LQKENI. The CDR3 spans 15 residues. Deletions cut 2 bases from V and 3 bases from J, with 13 bases between.

CDR3 residues: CAIGGSGVYEQYF. CDR3 bases: TGTGCCATCGGCGGTAGCGGGGTTTACGAGCAGTACTTC. J is TRBJ2-7 and V is TRBV10-3, with 8 bases lining up with TRBD2. This CDR3 has 13 residues. V shed 8 bases and J 4 bases; nucleotides not matched to a gene: 7. The germline CDR1 and CDR2 sequences are ENHRY and SYGVKD.

The chain links TRBV2 to TRBJ1-5; possibly TRBD1 for D (5 bases). V was pared by 6 bases and J by 5 bases, with 8 bases between. This CDR3 is 12 amino acids long. Germline V lookup: CDR1 SNHLY, CDR2 FYNNEI. CDR3 in amino acids: CASRETDQPQHF. Here the CDR3 DNA reads TGTGCCAGCAGGGAGACAGATCAGCCCCAGCATTTT.

The V call is TRBV29-1, the J call TRBJ1-1, with D unclear. With 7 bases removed from V and 1 base from J, the gap between germline ends came to 13 bases. Germline CDR1 reads SQVTM; CDR2 reads ANQGSEA. CDR3 length: 13 amino acids. Here the CDR3 reads CSADRSPNTEAFF. DNA for the CDR3: TGCAGCGCAGACCGCTCCCCGAACACTGAAGCTTTCTTT.

The chain is built from TRBV5-1 and TRBJ2-2; 7 bases agree with TRBD1. V was pared by 6 bases and J by 9 bases, with 20 bases of the junction left unmatched. This CDR3 region has 17 residues. Looked up from germline, CDR1 is SGHRS and CDR2 is YFSETQ. Written as DNA, the CDR3 is TGCGCCAGCACCCGAGGCCCCAGACAGGGCGGTACGAGGGAGCTGTTTTTT. Residues: CASTRGPRQGGTRELFF.